This TCR beta chain was captured in a study of shared clonotypes between healthy human individuals. The study, taken as a whole, reports: The authors expected sequencing depth to affect clonotype sharing among donors.

Comments on this clone: Its target is not known.

Looked up from germline, CDR1 is MNHEY and CDR2 is SVGAGI. The V gene end was trimmed by 5 bases and the J gene end by 4 bases; junction bases not matched to a gene: 6. This CDR3 contains 14 residues. Terminally differentiated effector memory CD45RA+ cells were excluded by CCR7 positive selection of CD45RO-negative cells. Healthy HIV-negative adults with no recent acute infections or vaccinations were recruited as donors. A 200 ng quantity of DNA, some 30,000 T cell genomes, went into the sorted-subset replicate PCRs. Only in-frame clones appear in the TCRdb table, and some are missing; sequencing was by immunoSEQ multiplex PCR. The repertoire has about 550,000 clones, nearly 97% of them found once; the top ten carry 0.095% to 0.12%.

This rearrangement joins TRBV6-5 to TRBJ2-7, with 9 bases fitting TRBD1. The material sequenced was naive CD8+ T cells sorted from blood. The receptor was isolated from a woman between 25 and 40 years old in good health. In DNA form, the CDR3 reads TGTGCCAGCAGTCGGACAGGGGAAGATTACGAGCAGTACTTC. This gives the protein CASSRTGEDYEQYF.